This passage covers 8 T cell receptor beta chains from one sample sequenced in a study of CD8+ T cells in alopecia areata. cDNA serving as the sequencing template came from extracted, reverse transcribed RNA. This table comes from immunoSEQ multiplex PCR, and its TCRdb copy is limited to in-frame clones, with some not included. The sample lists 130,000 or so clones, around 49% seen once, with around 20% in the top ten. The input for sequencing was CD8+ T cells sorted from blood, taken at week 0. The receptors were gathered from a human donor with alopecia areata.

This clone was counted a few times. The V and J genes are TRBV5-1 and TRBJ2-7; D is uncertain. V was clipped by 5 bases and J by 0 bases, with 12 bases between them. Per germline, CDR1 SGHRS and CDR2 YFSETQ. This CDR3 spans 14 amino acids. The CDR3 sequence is CASSPTESSYEQYF. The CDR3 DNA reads TGCGCCAGCAGTCCGACCGAGAGCTCCTACGAGCAGTACTTC.

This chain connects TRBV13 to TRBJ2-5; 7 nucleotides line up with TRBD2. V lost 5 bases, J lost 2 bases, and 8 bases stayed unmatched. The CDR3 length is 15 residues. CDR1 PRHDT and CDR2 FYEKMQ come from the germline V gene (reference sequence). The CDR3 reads CASSPRTSRQETQYF. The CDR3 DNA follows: TGTGCCAGCAGCCCCAGGACTAGTCGGCAAGAGACCCAGTACTTC.

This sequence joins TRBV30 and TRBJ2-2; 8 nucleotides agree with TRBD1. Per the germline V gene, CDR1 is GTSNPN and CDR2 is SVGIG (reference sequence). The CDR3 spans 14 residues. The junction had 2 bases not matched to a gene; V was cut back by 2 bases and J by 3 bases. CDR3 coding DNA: TGTGCCTGGAGTCGGACAGGGCACACCGGGGAGCTGTTTTTT. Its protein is CAWSRTGHTGELFF.

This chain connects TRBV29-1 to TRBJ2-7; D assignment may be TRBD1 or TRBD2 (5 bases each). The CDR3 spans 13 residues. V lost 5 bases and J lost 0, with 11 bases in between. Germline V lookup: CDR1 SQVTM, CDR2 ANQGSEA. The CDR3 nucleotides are TGCAGCGTTCGATCAGGGAGCTCCTACGAGCAGTACTTC. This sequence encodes CSVRSGSSYEQYF.

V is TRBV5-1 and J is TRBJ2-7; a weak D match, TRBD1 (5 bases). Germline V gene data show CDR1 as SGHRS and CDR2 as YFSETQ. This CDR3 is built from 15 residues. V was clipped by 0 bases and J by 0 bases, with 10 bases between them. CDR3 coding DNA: TGCGCCAGCAGCTTGGACCAGGGAAGCTCCTACGAGCAGTACTTC. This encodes CASSLDQGSSYEQYF.

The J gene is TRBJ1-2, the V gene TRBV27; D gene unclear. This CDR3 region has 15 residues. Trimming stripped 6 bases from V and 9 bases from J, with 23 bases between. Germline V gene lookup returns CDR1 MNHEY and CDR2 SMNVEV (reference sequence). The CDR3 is CASSFEPQALRSYTF. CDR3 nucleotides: TGTGCCAGCAGCTTCGAACCCCAGGCCCTTAGGAGCTACACCTTC.

The CDR3 DNA is TGTGCCAGCATGCAGTTACGATCACCCCTCCACTTT. Its translation is CASMQLRSPLHF. This sequence joins TRBV2 and TRBJ1-6; D remains ambiguous. The V and J ends lost 7 bases and 10 bases respectively, with 11 bases between them. The germline CDR1 and CDR2 sequences are SNHLY and FYNNEI. The CDR3 covers 12 residues.

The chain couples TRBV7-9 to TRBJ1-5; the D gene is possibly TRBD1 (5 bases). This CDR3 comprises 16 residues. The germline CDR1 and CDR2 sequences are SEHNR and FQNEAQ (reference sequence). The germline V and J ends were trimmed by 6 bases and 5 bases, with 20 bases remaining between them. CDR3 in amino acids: CASSSGLLLGDQPQHF. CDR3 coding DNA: TGTGCCAGCAGTTCGGGACTTTTGCTGGGAGATCAGCCCCAGCATTTT.